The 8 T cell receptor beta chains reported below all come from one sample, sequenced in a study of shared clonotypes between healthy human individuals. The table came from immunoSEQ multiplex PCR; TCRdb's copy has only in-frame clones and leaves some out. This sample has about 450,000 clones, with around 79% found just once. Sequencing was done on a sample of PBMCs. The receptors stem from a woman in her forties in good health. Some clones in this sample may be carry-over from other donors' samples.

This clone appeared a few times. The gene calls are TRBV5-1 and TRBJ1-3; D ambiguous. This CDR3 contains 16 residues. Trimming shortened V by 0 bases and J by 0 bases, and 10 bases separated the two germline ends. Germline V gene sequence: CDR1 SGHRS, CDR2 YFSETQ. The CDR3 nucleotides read TGCGCCAGCAGCTTGGTAGGCGCCTTCTCTGGAAACACCATATATTTT. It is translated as CASSLVGAFSGNTIYF.

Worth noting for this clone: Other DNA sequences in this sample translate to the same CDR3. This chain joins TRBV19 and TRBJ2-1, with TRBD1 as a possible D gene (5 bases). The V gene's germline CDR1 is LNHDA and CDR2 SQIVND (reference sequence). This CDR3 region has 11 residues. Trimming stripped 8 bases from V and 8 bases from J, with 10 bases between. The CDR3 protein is CASDRGYEQFF. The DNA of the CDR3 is TGTGCCAGTGATAGGGGATATGAGCAGTTCTTC. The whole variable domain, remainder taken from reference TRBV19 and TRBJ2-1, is DGGITQSPKYLFRKEGQNVTLSCEQNLNHDAMYWYRQDPGQGLRLIYYSQIVNDFQKGDIAEGYSVSREKKESFPLTVTSAQKNPTAFYLCASDRGYEQFFGPGTRLTVL.

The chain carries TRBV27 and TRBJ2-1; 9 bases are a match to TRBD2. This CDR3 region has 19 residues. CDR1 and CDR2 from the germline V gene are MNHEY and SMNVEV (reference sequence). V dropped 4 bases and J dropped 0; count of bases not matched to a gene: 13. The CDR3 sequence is CASSSSLRLADPSYNEQFF. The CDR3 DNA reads TGTGCCAGCAGTTCATCCCTCCGACTAGCGGATCCCTCCTACAATGAGCAGTTCTTC.

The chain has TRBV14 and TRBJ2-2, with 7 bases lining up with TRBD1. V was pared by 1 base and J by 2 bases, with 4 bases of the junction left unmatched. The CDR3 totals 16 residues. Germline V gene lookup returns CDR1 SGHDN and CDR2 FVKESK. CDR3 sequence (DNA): TGTGCCAGCAGCCAAGTTGGGACAGACAACACCGGGGAGCTGTTTTTT. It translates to CASSQVGTDNTGELFF.

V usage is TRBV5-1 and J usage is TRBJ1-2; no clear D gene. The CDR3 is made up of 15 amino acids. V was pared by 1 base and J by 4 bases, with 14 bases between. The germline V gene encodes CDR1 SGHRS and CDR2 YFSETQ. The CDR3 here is CASSLLEGASYGYTF. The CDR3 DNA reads TGCGCCAGCAGCTTGCTAGAGGGCGCAAGCTATGGCTACACCTTC.

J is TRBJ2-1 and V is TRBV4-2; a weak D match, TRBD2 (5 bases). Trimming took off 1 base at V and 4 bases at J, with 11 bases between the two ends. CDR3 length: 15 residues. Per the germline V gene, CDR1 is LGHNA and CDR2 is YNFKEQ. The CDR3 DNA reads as TGTGCCAGCAGCCAAGGTCTTAGCGCTTACAATGAGCAGTTCTTC. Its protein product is CASSQGLSAYNEQFF.

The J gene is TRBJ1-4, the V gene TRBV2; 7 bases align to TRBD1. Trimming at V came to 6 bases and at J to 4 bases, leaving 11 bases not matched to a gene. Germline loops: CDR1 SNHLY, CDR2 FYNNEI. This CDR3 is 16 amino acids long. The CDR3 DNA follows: TGTGCCAGCAGGGCGGACAGGTGGGGTATTAATGAAAAACTGTTTTTT. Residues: CASRADRWGINEKLFF. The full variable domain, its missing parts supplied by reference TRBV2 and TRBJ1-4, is EPEVTQTPSHQVTQMGQEVILRCVPISNHLYFYWYRQILGQKVEFLVSFYNNEISEKSEIFDDQFSVERPDGSNFTLKIRSTKLEDSAMYFCASRADRWGINEKLFFGSGTQLSVL.

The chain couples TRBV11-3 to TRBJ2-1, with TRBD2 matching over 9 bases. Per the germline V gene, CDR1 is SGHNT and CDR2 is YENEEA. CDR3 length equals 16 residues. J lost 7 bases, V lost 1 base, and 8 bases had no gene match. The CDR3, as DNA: TGTGCCAGCAGCTTAGGGCGGGAGGGCCGGGGTAATGAGCAGTTCTTC. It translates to CASSLGREGRGNEQFF. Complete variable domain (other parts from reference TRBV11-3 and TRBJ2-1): EAGVVQSPRYKIIEKKQPVAFWCNPISGHNTLYWYLQNLGQGPELLIRYENEEAVDDSQLPKDRFSAERLKGVDSTLKIQPAELGDSAVYLCASSLGREGRGNEQFFGPGTRLTVL.